What follows is one T cell receptor (beta chain) and its context. Its target is not known. The CDR3 regions of TCR beta were amplified from RNA transcripts. The HTBI primer set served for first-round RT-PCR of the TCR CDR3. TCRdb fed the multiplex PCR reads into MiXCR, producing one record per CDR3 protein. This sample has around 400,000 distinct CDR3 sequences; around 25% occur once, and the top ten carry over 70%. Stable hyperthyroidism: no ophthalmopathy progression over 18 months of follow-up. Clinicians diagnosed patients from clinical symptoms, serum thyroxine and TRAb, thyroid ultrasound and orbital computed tomography. These data are taken from a study of T cells in Graves' hyperthyroidism and ophthalmopathy. Study context: Peripheral blood draws took place at initial diagnosis, ahead of any treatment.

The CDR3 covers 14 residues. The trim removed 10 bases at V and 4 bases at J, leaving 10 bases unmatched. Per the germline V gene, CDR1 is MNHNS and CDR2 is SASEGT. Study-wide points: Within blood appeared most thyroid clonotypes that had expanded above 0.001.

The material sequenced was blood. The clonotype originates from a man between 50 and 59 years old with Graves' hyperthyroidism. V usage is TRBV6-1 and J usage is TRBJ1-2; the match to TRBD1 covers 9 bases. The CDR3 here is CATLPGQGSYGYTF. DNA of the CDR3: TGTGCCACATTACCGGGACAGGGAAGCTATGGCTACACCTTC.